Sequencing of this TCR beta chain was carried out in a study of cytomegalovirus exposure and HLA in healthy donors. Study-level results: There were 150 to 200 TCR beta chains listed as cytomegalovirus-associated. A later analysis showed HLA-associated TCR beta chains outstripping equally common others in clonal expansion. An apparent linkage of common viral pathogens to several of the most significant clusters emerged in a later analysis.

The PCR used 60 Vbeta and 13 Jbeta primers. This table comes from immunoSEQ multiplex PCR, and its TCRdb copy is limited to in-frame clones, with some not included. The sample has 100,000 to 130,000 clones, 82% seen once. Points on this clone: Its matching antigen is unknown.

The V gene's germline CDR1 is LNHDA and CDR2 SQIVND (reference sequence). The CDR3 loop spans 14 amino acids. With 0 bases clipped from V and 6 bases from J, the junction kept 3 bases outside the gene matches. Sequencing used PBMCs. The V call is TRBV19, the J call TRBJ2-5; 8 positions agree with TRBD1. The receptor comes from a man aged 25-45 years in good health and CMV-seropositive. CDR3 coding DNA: TGTGCCAGTAGTATAGACAGGGGGCTGAAGACCCAGTACTTC. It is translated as CASSIDRGLKTQYF. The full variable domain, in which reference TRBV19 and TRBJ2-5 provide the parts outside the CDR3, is DGGITQSPKYLFRKEGQNVTLSCEQNLNHDAMYWYRQDPGQGLRLIYYSQIVNDFQKGDIAEGYSVSREKKESFPLTVTSAQKNPTAFYLCASSIDRGLKTQYFGPGTRLLVL.